What follows are 20 T cell receptor beta chains derived from one specimen sequenced in a study of cytomegalovirus exposure and HLA in healthy donors. Vbeta (60) and Jbeta (13) primers were used in the PCR. The assay was immunoSEQ multiplex PCR, and TCRdb's table has in-frame clones only and misses some. The sample lists 95,000 to 120,000 clones; over 65% were seen once. The sequenced sample consisted of PBMCs. These receptors were obtained from a woman aged 40 to 50 in good health and CMV-seropositive.

The CDR3 sequence is CASSDREYSYNEQFF. The CDR3 DNA reads TGTGCCAGCTCAGATCGGGAGTACTCCTACAATGAGCAGTTCTTC. The chain carries TRBV18 and TRBJ2-1; D possibly corresponds to TRBD2 (6 bases). Trimming removed 5 bases at V and 0 bases at J, with 11 bases between. From germline, CDR1 is KGHSH and CDR2 LQKENI. There are 15 residues in the CDR3. Full variable domain (outside the CDR3, taken from reference TRBV18 and TRBJ2-1): NAGVMQNPRHLVRRRGQEARLRCSPMKGHSHVYWYRQLPEEGLKFMVYLQKENIIDESGMPKERFSAEFPKEGPSILRIQQVVRGDSAAYFCASSDREYSYNEQFFGPGTRLTVL.

The chain has TRBV5-1 and TRBJ2-7; 15 bases fit TRBD2. The CDR3 is 17 amino acids. Trimming removed 3 bases from V and 2 bases from J; junction bases left unmatched: 6. CDR1 is SGHRS and CDR2 is YFSETQ in the germline V gene. CDR3 DNA sequence: TGCGCCAGCAGCTCAGGGACTAGCGGGGGGCCAGCCTACGAGCAGTACTTC. This codes for CASSSGTSGGPAYEQYF. Full variable domain (outside the CDR3, taken from reference TRBV5-1 and TRBJ2-7): KAGVTQTPRYLIKTRGQQVTLSCSPISGHRSVSWYQQTPGQGLQFLFEYFSETQRNKGNFPGRFSGRQFSNSRSEMNVSTLELGDSALYLCASSSGTSGGPAYEQYFGPGTRLTVT.

In its sample, this clone was seen a few times. The chain uses TRBV27 and TRBJ2-2; TRBD2 agrees at 8 bases. Trimming removed 6 bases from V and 8 bases from J; junction bases left unmatched: 14. The V gene's germline CDR1 is MNHEY and CDR2 SMNVEV (reference sequence). The CDR3 has 16 amino acids. For the CDR3, the DNA is TGTGCCAGCAGACCGACGGGCGGGGGGCTAACAGGGGAGCTGTTTTTT. Protein product: CASRPTGGGLTGELFF.

This clone was seen more than once but under ten times. The chain uses TRBV6-1 and TRBJ2-7, with a tentative D call TRBD1 (6 bases). Trimming shortened V by 7 bases and J by 0 bases, and 10 bases separated the two germline ends. The CDR3 totals 13 residues. Germline CDR1 is MNHNS and CDR2 is SASEGT. CDR3 sequence (DNA): TGTGCCAGCAAATCAGGGGACTCCTACGAGCAGTACTTC. As protein: CASKSGDSYEQYF.

V usage is TRBV5-4 and J usage is TRBJ2-5; TRBD1 matches at 8 bases. V lost 4 bases and J lost 3; bases outside the gene matches: 5. The germline CDR1 and CDR2 sequences are SGHNT and YYREEE (reference sequence). The CDR3 is 14 residues long. The CDR3 DNA reads as TGTGCCAGCAGCACGACAGGGGTGGAAGAGACCCAGTACTTC. This gives the protein CASSTTGVEETQYF.

The rearrangement joins TRBV27 to TRBJ1-6; the match to TRBD1 covers 7 bases. V lost 5 bases and J lost 3; bases outside the gene matches: 10. CDR1 and CDR2 (germline): MNHEY, SMNVEV (reference sequence). This CDR3 comprises 17 residues. CDR3 sequence (DNA): TGTGCCAGCAGTCCCCGAACAGGGGTGAACTATAATTCACCCCTCCACTTT. The encoded protein is CASSPRTGVNYNSPLHF.

The rearrangement uses TRBV12-5 and TRBJ2-3, with 11 bases lining up with TRBD1. The CDR3 runs to 16 residues. Germline trimming cut 0 bases from V and 7 bases from J; bases unmatched to any gene: 6. CDR1 is LGHNT, CDR2 FRNRAP, per germline. The CDR3 here is CASGLVVGQGAYTQYF. The CDR3 region has the DNA TGTGCTAGTGGTTTGGTAGTAGGACAGGGGGCCTATACGCAGTATTTT.

V is TRBV29-1 and J is TRBJ2-2, with 16 bases aligning to TRBD2. V lost 8 bases to trimming and J lost 3 bases; unmatched junction nucleotides: 6. The germline CDR1 and CDR2 sequences are SQVTM and ANQGSEA. CDR3 size: 16 residues. The CDR3 is CSRGLAGGPYTGELFF. The CDR3 DNA follows: TGCAGCAGGGGACTAGCGGGAGGGCCCTACACCGGGGAGCTGTTTTTT.

The chain employs TRBV12-5 and TRBJ2-3; the D gene is possibly TRBD2 (5 bases). Germline CDR1 and CDR2: LGHNT and FRNRAP. V was pared by 7 bases and J by 1 base, with 9 bases between. This CDR3 spans 13 amino acids. The CDR3 sequence: CASVSSGTDTQYF. CDR3 sequence (DNA): TGTGCTAGTGTAAGTAGCGGCACAGATACGCAGTATTTT. Complete variable domain (other parts from reference TRBV12-5 and TRBJ2-3): DARVTQTPRHKVTEMGQEVTMRCQPILGHNTVFWYRQTMMQGLELLAYFRNRAPLDDSGMPKDRFSAEMPDATLATLKIQPSEPRDSAVYFCASVSSGTDTQYFGPGTRLTVL.

The gene calls are TRBV6-1 and TRBJ1-1; no clear D gene. V was pared by 5 bases and J by 11 bases, with 12 bases between. The CDR3 runs 11 residues. Germline V gene lookup returns CDR1 MNHNS and CDR2 SASEGT. The CDR3 loop is CASSIQFSAFF. CDR3 coding DNA: TGTGCCAGCAGTATACAGTTTTCTGCTTTCTTT.

This sequence joins TRBV6-6 and TRBJ1-2; 9 bases map to TRBD1. The CDR3 loop spans 14 amino acids. With V trimmed by 6 bases and J by 5 bases, 7 bases remained unmatched. CDR1 is MNHNY and CDR2 is SVGAGI in the germline V gene (reference sequence). The CDR3 reads CASRKGQGGYGYTF. DNA for the CDR3: TGTGCCAGCAGAAAGGGACAGGGCGGGTATGGCTACACCTTC.

The sample holds a few counts of this clone. The chain couples TRBV30 to TRBJ2-5; 8 nucleotides agree with TRBD1. The CDR3 has 14 amino acids. V gave up 2 bases and J gave up 5 bases; unmatched junction bases: 7. Germline-derived CDR1 and CDR2 are GTSNPN and SVGIG (reference sequence). The CDR3 DNA follows: TGTGCCTGGAGTCAGAACAGGGGGACGGAGACCCAGTACTTC. Translating it yields CAWSQNRGTETQYF. The entire variable domain, with the rest obtained from reference TRBV30 and TRBJ2-5, is as follows: SQTIHQWPATLVQPVGSPLSLECTVEGTSNPNLYWYRQAAGRGLQLLFYSVGIGQISSEVPQNLSASRPQDRQFILSSKKLLLSDSGFYLCAWSQNRGTETQYFGPGTRLLVL.

This clone has only a few counts. Other DNA sequences in this specimen translate into the identical CDR3. The chain has TRBV19 and TRBJ2-6; D might be TRBD2 (6 bases). Trimming stripped 4 bases from V and 0 bases from J, with 10 bases between. This CDR3 is built from 16 residues. The germline CDR1 and CDR2 sequences are LNHDA and SQIVND (reference sequence). The DNA for the CDR3 is TGTGCCAGTAGTAGGGACTCTAGCTCTGGGGCCAACGTCCTGACTTTC. Its protein product is CASSRDSSSGANVLTF.

The V gene is TRBV28, the J gene TRBJ2-3, with a weak D call TRBD2 (6 bases). Between the trimmed V and J ends, which lost 6 bases and 6 bases, there was a span of 19 bases. The CDR3 is 15 amino acids. Looked up from germline, CDR1 is MDHEN and CDR2 is SYDVKM. CDR3 region: CASRPGTLGFDTQYF. In nucleotides, the CDR3 is TGTGCCAGCAGACCCGGGACTCTAGGGTTTGATACGCAGTATTTT.

The chain recombines TRBV4-1 with TRBJ2-5; D unclear. The DNA end is a closer match to TRBJ2-7, so the J assignment may be wrong. This CDR3 is built from 13 residues. Germline-derived CDR1 and CDR2 are MGHRA and YSYEKL. The CDR3 DNA is TGCGCCAGCAGCCAAGCAGCAGACTACGAGCAGTACTTC. It specifies CASSQAADYEQYF.

This clone was seen a few times. The CDR3, as DNA: TGTGCCAGCAAGGGGCTAGCGGCCTACAATGAGCAGTTCTTC. This gives the protein CASKGLAAYNEQFF. This chain uses TRBV14 with TRBJ2-1, with 7 positions matching TRBD2. V gave up 7 bases and J gave up 2 bases; unmatched junction bases: 5. The length of the CDR3 is 14 residues. CDR1 is SGHDN and CDR2 is FVKESK in the germline V gene.

The chain carries TRBV7-2 and TRBJ2-1; 8 bases fit TRBD2. CDR3 length: 16 residues. V trimming: 6 bases; J trimming: 7 bases; junction bases outside the gene matches: 14. The V gene's germline CDR1 is SGHTA and CDR2 FQGNSA. The CDR3 sequence: CASRSGYGGALNEQFF. The CDR3 DNA reads TGTGCCAGCAGATCCGGGTACGGGGGGGCCTTGAATGAGCAGTTCTTC.

In DNA, the CDR3 is TGCGCCAGCAGCCAAGAGGAGGCGGACAGGGGAGAGTCCGAGCAGTACTTC. This codes for CASSQEEADRGESEQYF. The chain couples TRBV4-3 to TRBJ2-7; TRBD1 aligns across 9 bases. J lost 6 bases, V lost 0 bases, and 12 bases had no gene match. CDR3 length equals 17 residues. In germline, CDR1 is LGHNA, CDR2 YSLEER.

CDR3 sequence: CASSSQGSYEQYF. The CDR3, as DNA: TGCGCCAGCAGCTCACAGGGCTCCTACGAGCAGTACTTC. The chain couples TRBV5-1 to TRBJ2-7; maybe TRBD1 (6 bases). The CDR3 covers 13 residues. CDR1 and CDR2 from the germline V gene are SGHRS and YFSETQ. Trimming removed 3 bases at V and 0 bases at J, with 7 bases between.

V usage is TRBV30 and J usage is TRBJ2-7, with TRBD2 identical over 10 bases. The CDR3 loop spans 13 amino acids. CDR1 GTSNPN and CDR2 SVGIG come from the germline V gene (reference sequence). The V gene end was trimmed by 5 bases and the J gene end by 6 bases; junction bases not matched to a gene: 7. The CDR3 sequence: CAWGLAGASEQYF. As DNA, the CDR3 is TGTGCCTGGGGGCTAGCGGGAGCCTCCGAGCAGTACTTC.